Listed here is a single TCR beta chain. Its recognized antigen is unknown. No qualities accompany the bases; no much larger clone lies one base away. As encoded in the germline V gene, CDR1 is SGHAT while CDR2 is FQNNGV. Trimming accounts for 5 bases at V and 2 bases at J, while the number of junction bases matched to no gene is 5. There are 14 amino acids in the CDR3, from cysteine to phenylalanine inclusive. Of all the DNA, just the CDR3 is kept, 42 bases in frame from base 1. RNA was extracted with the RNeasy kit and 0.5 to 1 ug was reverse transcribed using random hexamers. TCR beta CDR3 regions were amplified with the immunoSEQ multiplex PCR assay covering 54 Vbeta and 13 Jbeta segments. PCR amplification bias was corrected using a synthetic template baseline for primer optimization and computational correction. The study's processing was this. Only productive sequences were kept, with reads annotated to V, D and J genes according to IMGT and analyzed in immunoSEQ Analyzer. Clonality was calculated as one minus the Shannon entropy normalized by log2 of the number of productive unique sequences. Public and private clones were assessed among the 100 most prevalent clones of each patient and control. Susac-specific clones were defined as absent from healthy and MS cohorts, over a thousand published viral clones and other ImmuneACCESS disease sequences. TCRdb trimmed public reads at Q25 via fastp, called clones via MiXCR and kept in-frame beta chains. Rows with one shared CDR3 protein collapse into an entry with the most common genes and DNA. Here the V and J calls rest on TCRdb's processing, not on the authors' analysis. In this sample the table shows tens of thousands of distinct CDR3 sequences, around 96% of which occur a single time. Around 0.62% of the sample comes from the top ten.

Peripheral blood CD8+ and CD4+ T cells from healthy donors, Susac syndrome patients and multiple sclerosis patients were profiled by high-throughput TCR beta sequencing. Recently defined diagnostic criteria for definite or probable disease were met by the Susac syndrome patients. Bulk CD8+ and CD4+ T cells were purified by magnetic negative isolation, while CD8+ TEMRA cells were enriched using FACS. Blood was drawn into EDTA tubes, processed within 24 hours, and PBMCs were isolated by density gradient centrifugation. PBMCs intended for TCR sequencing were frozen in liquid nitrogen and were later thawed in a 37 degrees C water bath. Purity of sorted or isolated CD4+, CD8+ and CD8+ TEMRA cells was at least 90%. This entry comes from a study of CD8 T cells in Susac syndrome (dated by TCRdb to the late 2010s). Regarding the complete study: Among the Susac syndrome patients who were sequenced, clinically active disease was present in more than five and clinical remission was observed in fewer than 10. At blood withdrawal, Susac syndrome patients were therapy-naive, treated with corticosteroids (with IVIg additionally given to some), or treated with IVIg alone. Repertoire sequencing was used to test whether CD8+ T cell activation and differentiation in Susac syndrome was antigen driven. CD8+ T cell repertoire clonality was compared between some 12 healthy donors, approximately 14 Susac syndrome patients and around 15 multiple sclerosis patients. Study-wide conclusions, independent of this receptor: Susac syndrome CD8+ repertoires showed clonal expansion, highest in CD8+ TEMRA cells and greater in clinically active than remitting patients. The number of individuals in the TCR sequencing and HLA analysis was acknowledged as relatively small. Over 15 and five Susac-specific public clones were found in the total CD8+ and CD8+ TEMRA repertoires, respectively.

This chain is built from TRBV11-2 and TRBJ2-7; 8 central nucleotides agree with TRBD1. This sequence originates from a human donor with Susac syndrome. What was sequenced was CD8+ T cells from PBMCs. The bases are TGTGCCAGCAGCCCGACAGGGGTAACCTACGAGCAGTACTTC. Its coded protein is CASSPTGVTYEQYF.